These 17 T cell receptor beta chains were sequenced from one sample in a study of cytomegalovirus exposure and HLA in healthy donors. The PCR ran on 60 Vbeta and 13 Jbeta primers. Produced via immunoSEQ multiplex PCR; TCRdb's table is partial and in-frame only. The repertoire holds 75,000 to 100,000 clones, around 72% seen once, with under 4.5% in the top ten. The sequenced sample was PBMCs. These receptors came from a man in his forties or fifties in good health and CMV-seronegative.

In nucleotides, the CDR3 is TGTGCCAGCAGCGACCAGACAGGCGTATGGGGCGAGCAGTACTTC. This gives the protein CASSDQTGVWGEQYF. The chain links TRBV4-2 to TRBJ2-7; a weak D match, TRBD1 (6 bases). Trimming left V 5 bases short and J 6 bases short, with 20 bases between. Germline CDR1 is LGHNA and CDR2 is YNFKEQ. This CDR3 is built from 15 residues.

The genes are TRBV11-2 and TRBJ2-7; TRBD1 matches 8 bases. Looked up from germline, CDR1 is SGHAT and CDR2 is FQNNGV. The CDR3 extends over 13 amino acids. V dropped 5 bases and J dropped 6; count of bases not matched to a gene: 6. DNA for the CDR3: TGTGCCAGCAGCCCGACAGGGGTACCCGAGCAGTACTTC. As protein: CASSPTGVPEQYF.

This chain joins TRBV4-2 and TRBJ1-3; TRBD1 is a possible D gene (5 bases). The CDR3 contains 15 residues. Trimming cost V 0 bases and J 8 bases, with 14 bases left between them. The germline V gene has CDR1 LGHNA and CDR2 YNFKEQ. CDR3 residues: CASSQDHAGGDTIYF. Here the CDR3 DNA reads TGTGCCAGCAGCCAAGATCATGCGGGGGGAGACACCATATATTTT.

The chain carries TRBV7-9 and TRBJ2-5; TRBD2 matches at 10 bases. V was pared by 8 bases and J by 5 bases, with 8 bases of the junction left unmatched. This CDR3 has 14 amino acids. The germline CDR1 and CDR2 sequences are SEHNR and FQNEAQ (reference sequence). The CDR3 DNA sequence: TGTGCCAGCCAGTCTAGCGGGGGTGGGGAGACCCAGTACTTC. It encodes CASQSSGGGETQYF.

This clone was counted a single time. The J gene is TRBJ2-1, the V gene TRBV10-1; a weak D match, TRBD1 (5 bases). V lost 11 bases to trimming and J lost 0 bases, with 11 bases between them. This CDR3 contains 13 residues. Germline CDR1 reads WNHNN; CDR2 reads SYGVQD (reference sequence). The CDR3 nucleotides read TGCGCCCTACAGGACCTCTCCTACAATGAGCAGTTCTTC. It specifies CALQDLSYNEQFF.

The genes are TRBV25-1 and TRBJ2-5, with TRBD1 identical over 8 bases. The germline V gene encodes CDR1 MGHDK and CDR2 SYGVNS. The trim removed 1 base at V and 5 bases at J, leaving 6 bases unmatched. The CDR3 is 15 residues long. In DNA form, the CDR3 reads TGTGCCAGCAGTGAATCCCCAGGGGGCAAGGAGACCCAGTACTTC. This gives the protein CASSESPGGKETQYF.

This sequence joins TRBV10-2 and TRBJ1-2; D remains unclear. The CDR3 consists of 15 residues. Germline V gene lookup returns CDR1 WSHSY and CDR2 SAAADI. V was cut by 3 bases and J by 0 bases, with 11 bases left in between. The CDR3 reads CASSDAARSNYGYTF. CDR3 nucleotides: TGCGCCAGCAGTGATGCGGCCCGATCTAACTATGGCTACACCTTC.

The chain uses TRBV7-2 and TRBJ2-7; possibly TRBD1 for D (5 bases). Germline V CDR1 and CDR2: SGHTA, FQGNSA. The CDR3 is 14 residues long. The ends were cut back, 0 bases at V and 3 bases at J, with 9 bases in the middle. CDR3 amino acids: CASSLAHRFYEQYF. The CDR3 bases are TGTGCCAGCAGCTTAGCCCACAGGTTCTACGAGCAGTACTTC.

The gene calls are TRBV5-1 and TRBJ1-3; D unresolved. CDR1 is SGHRS, CDR2 YFSETQ, per germline. Deletions cut 0 bases from V and 0 bases from J, with 10 bases between. CDR3 size: 16 residues. CDR3 bases: TGCGCCAGCAGCTTGGGGCCGATGCTCTCTGGAAACACCATATATTTT. Translation: CASSLGPMLSGNTIYF.

V is TRBV5-8 and J is TRBJ2-7; TRBD1 agrees at 9 bases. Germline CDR1 reads SGHTS; CDR2 reads YDEGEE. The trim removed 4 bases at V and 3 bases at J, leaving 5 bases unmatched. The CDR3 runs 14 residues. CDR3 nucleotides: TGTGCCAGCAGCATGACAGGGGGGGACTACGAGCAGTACTTC. This codes for CASSMTGGDYEQYF.

V usage is TRBV10-3 and J usage is TRBJ1-2; tentatively, D is TRBD1 (6 bases). V was shortened by 0 bases and J by 4 bases, with 12 bases between the two germline ends. CDR3 length: 15 amino acids. Germline V gene lookup returns CDR1 ENHRY and CDR2 SYGVKD. DNA of the CDR3: TGTGCCATCAGTGAGTCGACCAACAGGGTCTATGGCTACACCTTC. It specifies CAISESTNRVYGYTF.

The chain combines TRBV2 with TRBJ1-1, with TRBD1 matching 7 bases. After removal of 10 bases from V and 1 base from J, the junction contained 6 bases not matched to a gene. Germline V gives CDR1 SNHLY, CDR2 FYNNEI. The CDR3 covers 13 residues. Written as DNA, the CDR3 is TGTGCCACCCGACAGGGATGGAACACTGAAGCTTTCTTT. Protein sequence: CATRQGWNTEAFF.

This clone was recorded a few times. V is TRBV4-1 and J is TRBJ2-5; 11 bases map to TRBD2. CDR1 MGHRA and CDR2 YSYEKL come from the germline V gene. Germline trimming cut 4 bases from V and 5 bases from J; bases unmatched to any gene: 6. The CDR3 spans 15 residues. CDR3 in amino acids: CASSPLAGGLETQYF. DNA of the CDR3: TGCGCCAGCAGCCCATTAGCGGGGGGGCTTGAGACCCAGTACTTC.

The J gene is TRBJ1-5, the V gene TRBV5-1; possible D gene TRBD1, 6 bases. The ends were cut back, 4 bases at V and 4 bases at J, with 9 bases in the middle. The CDR3 consists of 13 residues. From germline, CDR1 is SGHRS and CDR2 YFSETQ. The CDR3 DNA is TGCGCCAGCAGCCCAGGACAGAATCAGCCCCAGCATTTT. Its translation: CASSPGQNQPQHF.

This clone was detected only a few times. The chain joins TRBV5-1 to TRBJ2-3, with TRBD2 matching 9 bases. The germline V gene has CDR1 SGHRS and CDR2 YFSETQ. Losses at the gene ends were 2 bases for V and 3 bases for J; bases not matched to a gene: 4. There are 15 residues in the CDR3. CDR3 protein: CASSFGGGETDTQYF. The CDR3 DNA reads as TGCGCCAGCAGCTTTGGCGGGGGGGAAACAGATACGCAGTATTTT. Combining the CDR3 with reference TRBV5-1 and TRBJ2-3 gives the whole variable domain KAGVTQTPRYLIKTRGQQVTLSCSPISGHRSVSWYQQTPGQGLQFLFEYFSETQRNKGNFPGRFSGRQFSNSRSEMNVSTLELGDSALYLCASSFGGGETDTQYFGPGTRLTVL.

V is TRBV19 and J is TRBJ2-1; TRBD2 matches at 15 bases. CDR3 length: 16 residues. CDR1 is LNHDA and CDR2 is SQIVND in the germline V gene (reference sequence). V was pared by 5 bases and J by 1 base, with 0 bases of the junction left unmatched. The CDR3 sequence is CASSGTSGGSYNEQFF. CDR3 nucleotide sequence: TGTGCCAGTAGTGGGACTAGCGGGGGGTCCTACAATGAGCAGTTCTTC.

The J gene is TRBJ1-4, the V gene TRBV5-6; 7 bases are shared with TRBD1. The germline V gene has CDR1 SGHDT and CDR2 YYEEEE. V lost 4 bases and J lost 1; bases outside the gene matches: 7. The CDR3 is 16 amino acids. The CDR3: CASSLGQLLTNEKLFF. The CDR3 nucleotides are TGTGCCAGCAGCCTGGGACAGCTCCTAACTAATGAAAAACTGTTTTTT.